The entry that follows covers one T cell receptor (beta chain) sequence. Its antigen remains unknown. Germline CDR1 and CDR2: SGHNT and YYREEE (reference sequence). The CDR3 spans 15 residues. V lost 4 bases and J lost 9, with 19 bases in between. The data are from a study of response to subunit inactivated influenza vaccine. Regarding the study as a whole: Few additional T cells are recruited per seasonal influenza vaccination, authors suggested.

TCRdb itself ran the RT-PCR reads through MiXCR, one entry per CDR3 protein. The table lists over 800,000 distinct CDR3 sequences, around 20% of them singletons. The material was PBMCs from blood, obtained 4 to 6 days after vaccination. The sequence was obtained from a man aged 50-59 years who received an inactivated influenza vaccine. The chain has TRBV5-4 and TRBJ2-2; unclear D gene. DNA of the CDR3: TGTGCCAGCAGCCCGGGCTCTAGAGTGGACCGGGAGCTGTTTTTT. It specifies CASSPGSRVDRELFF.